This entry concerns a single T cell receptor (beta chain). What it binds is unknown. Clones were read by immunoSEQ multiplex PCR, and TCRdb kept only the in-frame ones, dropping some. The table includes roughly 13,000 clones, more than 65% detected once. The data are from a study of OX40 agonist ivuxolimab in advanced cancers. Study as a whole: Every 2 weeks, patients got intravenous ivuxolimab at one of six dose levels (0.01-10 mg/kg). Patients assigned to dose escalation were diagnosed with hepatocellular carcinoma, melanoma, renal cell or head and neck cancer. Study-wide points: Dose levels from 0.1 to 3.0 mg/kg saw CD4+ and CD8+ blood T cells expand clonally by week 6. Expanded peripheral T-cell antigen specificity went undetermined.

This CDR3 is built from 13 residues. Per germline, CDR1 MNHEY and CDR2 SMNVEV (reference sequence). With 2 bases removed from V and 6 bases from J, the gap between germline ends came to 10 bases. The source of this sequence is an adult with an advanced solid tumor such as melanoma, head and neck, liver or kidney cancer. The V and J genes are TRBV27 and TRBJ1-2; D is perhaps TRBD1 (6 bases). The sample was CD4+ or CD8+ T cells sorted from blood, taken in a trial of the OX40 agonist ivuxolimab. CDR3 sequence reads: CASSLAGANGYTF. The CDR3 bases are TGTGCCAGCAGTTTAGCAGGGGCAAATGGCTACACCTTC.